This T cell receptor beta chain is drawn from a study of blood T cell repertoires in COVID-19. Study details: COVID-19 samples collected from the United States, Italy and Spain covered acute and convalescent phases. T cells, B-cell-depleted T cells, or PBMCs supplied cDNA or gDNA.

The CDR3 spans 13 residues. Germline CDR1 and CDR2: SGHRS and YFSETQ. The V and J ends lost 3 bases and 8 bases, in that order; junction bases with no gene match: 5. Original data processing: The authors estimated nucleated cell counts from reference gene primer amplification. The data were produced by immunoSEQ multiplex PCR, yet TCRdb's version contains in-frame clones alone and is incomplete. V and J calls and clone size are those listed in that table; D and trimming were worked out from the DNA. Altogether approximately 300,000 clones are present, approximately 90% being singletons, with the ten largest covering approximately 2%.

This clonotype originated in a man younger than 35 with active or convalescent COVID-19. The rearrangement joins TRBV5-1 to TRBJ2-1; 7 nucleotides agree with TRBD1. The sequenced sample consisted of peripheral blood. CDR3: CASSYTTGDEQFF. The CDR3 DNA reads TGCGCCAGCAGCTATACAACAGGGGATGAGCAGTTCTTC.